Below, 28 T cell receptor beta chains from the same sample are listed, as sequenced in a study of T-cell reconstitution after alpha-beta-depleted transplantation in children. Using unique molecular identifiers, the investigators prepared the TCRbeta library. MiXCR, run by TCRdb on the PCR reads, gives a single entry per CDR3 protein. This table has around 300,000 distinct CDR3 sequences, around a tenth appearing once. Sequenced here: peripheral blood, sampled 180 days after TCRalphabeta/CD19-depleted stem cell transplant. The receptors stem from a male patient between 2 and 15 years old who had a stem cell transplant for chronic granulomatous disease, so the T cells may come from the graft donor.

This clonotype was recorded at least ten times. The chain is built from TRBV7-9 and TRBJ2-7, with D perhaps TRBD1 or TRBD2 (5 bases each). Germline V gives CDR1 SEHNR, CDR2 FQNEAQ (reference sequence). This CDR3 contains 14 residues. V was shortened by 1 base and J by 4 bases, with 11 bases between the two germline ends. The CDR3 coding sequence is TGTGCCAGCAGCTTAGGAGGGGAAGAATACGAGCAGTACTTC. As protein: CASSLGGEEYEQYF.

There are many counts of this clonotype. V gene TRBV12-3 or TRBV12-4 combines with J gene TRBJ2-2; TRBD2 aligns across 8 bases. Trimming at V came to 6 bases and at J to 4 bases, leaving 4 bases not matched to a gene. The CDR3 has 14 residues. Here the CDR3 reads CASSPGGATGELFF. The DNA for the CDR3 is TGTGCCAGCAGCCCCGGGGGGGCCACCGGGGAGCTGTTTTTT.

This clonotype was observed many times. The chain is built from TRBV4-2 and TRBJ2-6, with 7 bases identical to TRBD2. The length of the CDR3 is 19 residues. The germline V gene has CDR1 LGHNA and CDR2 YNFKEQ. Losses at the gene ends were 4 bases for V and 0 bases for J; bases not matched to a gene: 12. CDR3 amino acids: CASSPWGGKPSSGANVLTF. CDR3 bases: TGTGCCAGCAGCCCTTGGGGAGGGAAGCCGAGCTCTGGGGCCAACGTCCTGACTTTC.

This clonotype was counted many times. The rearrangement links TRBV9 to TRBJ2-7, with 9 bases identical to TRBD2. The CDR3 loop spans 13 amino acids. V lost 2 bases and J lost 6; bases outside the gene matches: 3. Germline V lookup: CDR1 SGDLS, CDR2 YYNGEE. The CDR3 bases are TGTGCCAGCAGCGTTGCGGGAGGGCTCGAGCAGTACTTC. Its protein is CASSVAGGLEQYF.

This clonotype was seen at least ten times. CDR3 residues: CASSLAGGGGQPQHF. The CDR3 DNA is TGTGCCAGCAGCTTGGCAGGGGGCGGAGGTCAGCCCCAGCATTTT. V and J are TRBV5-6 and TRBJ1-5, with 8 bases matching TRBD1. Germline V CDR1 and CDR2: SGHDT, YYEEEE. V was pared by 0 bases and J by 6 bases, with 5 bases of the junction left unmatched. The CDR3 consists of 15 residues.

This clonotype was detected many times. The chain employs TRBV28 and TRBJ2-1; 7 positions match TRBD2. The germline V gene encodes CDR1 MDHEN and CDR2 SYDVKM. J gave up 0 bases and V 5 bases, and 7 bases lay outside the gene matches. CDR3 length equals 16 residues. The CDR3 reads CASSALAEGSYNEQFF. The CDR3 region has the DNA TGTGCCAGCAGTGCTCTAGCGGAGGGCTCCTACAATGAGCAGTTCTTC.

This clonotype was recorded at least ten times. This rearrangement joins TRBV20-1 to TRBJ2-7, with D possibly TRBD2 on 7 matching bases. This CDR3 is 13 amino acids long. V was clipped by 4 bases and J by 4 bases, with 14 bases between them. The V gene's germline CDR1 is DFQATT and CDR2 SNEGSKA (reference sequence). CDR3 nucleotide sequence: TGCAGTGCTACCTTGGGGGGGCGGTACGAGCAGTACTTC. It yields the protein CSATLGGRYEQYF.

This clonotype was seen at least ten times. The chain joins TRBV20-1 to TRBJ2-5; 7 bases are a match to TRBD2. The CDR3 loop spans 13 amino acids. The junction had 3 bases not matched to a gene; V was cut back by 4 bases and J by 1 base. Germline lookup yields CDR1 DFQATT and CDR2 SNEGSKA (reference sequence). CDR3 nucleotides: TGCAGTGCTACAACTAGCGTCCAAGAGACCCAGTACTTC. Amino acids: CSATTSVQETQYF.

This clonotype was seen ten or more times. The CDR3 sequence: CASSLSPYPEAFF. The CDR3 coding sequence is TGTGCCAGCAGCTTGAGTCCGTATCCTGAAGCTTTCTTT. This chain joins TRBV5-5 and TRBJ1-1; D uncertain. The CDR3 contains 13 residues. Germline V lookup: CDR1 SGHKS, CDR2 YYEKEE (reference sequence). The V and J ends lost 1 base and 6 bases respectively, with 10 bases between them.

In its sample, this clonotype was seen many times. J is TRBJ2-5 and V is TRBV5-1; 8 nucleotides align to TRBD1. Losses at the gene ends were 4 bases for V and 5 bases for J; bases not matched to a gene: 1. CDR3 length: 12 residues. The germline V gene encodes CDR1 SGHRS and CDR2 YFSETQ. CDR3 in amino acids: CASSRDRETQYF. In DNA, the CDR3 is TGCGCCAGCAGCAGGGACAGGGAGACCCAGTACTTC.

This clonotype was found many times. The CDR3 spells CSARSRGYEQYF. In DNA form, the CDR3 reads TGCAGTGCTAGATCGCGCGGGTACGAGCAGTACTTC. This sequence joins TRBV20-1 and TRBJ2-7, with a possible D match to TRBD2 (5 bases). Trimming shortened V by 2 bases and J by 4 bases, and 9 bases separated the two germline ends. Germline V gene data show CDR1 as DFQATT and CDR2 as SNEGSKA (reference sequence). The CDR3 totals 12 residues.

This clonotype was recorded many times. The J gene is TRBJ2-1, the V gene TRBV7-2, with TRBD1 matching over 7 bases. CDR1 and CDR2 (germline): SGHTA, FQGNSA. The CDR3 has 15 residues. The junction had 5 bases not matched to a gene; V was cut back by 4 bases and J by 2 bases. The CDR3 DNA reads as TGTGCCAGCAGCTATCACAGGGGAGCCTACAATGAGCAGTTCTTC. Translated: CASSYHRGAYNEQFF. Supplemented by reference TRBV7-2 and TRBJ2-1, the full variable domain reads GAGVSQSPSNKVTEKGKDVELRCDPISGHTALYWYRQSLGQGLEFLIYFQGNSAPDKSGLPSDRFSAERTGGSVSTLTIQRTQQEDSAVYLCASSYHRGAYNEQFFGPGTRLTVL.

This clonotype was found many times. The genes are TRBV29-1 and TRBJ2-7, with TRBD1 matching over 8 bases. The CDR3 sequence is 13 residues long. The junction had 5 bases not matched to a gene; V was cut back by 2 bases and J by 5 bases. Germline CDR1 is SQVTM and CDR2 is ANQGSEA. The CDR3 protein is CSVENSGGHEQYF. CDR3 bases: TGCAGCGTTGAAAATTCAGGGGGCCACGAGCAGTACTTC.

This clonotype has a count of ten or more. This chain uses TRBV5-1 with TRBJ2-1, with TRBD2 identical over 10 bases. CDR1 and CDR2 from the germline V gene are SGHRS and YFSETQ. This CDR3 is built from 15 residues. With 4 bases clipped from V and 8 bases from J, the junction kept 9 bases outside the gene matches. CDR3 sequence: CASSMLASGSDEQFF. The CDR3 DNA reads TGCGCCAGCAGCATGCTGGCTAGCGGGAGTGATGAGCAGTTCTTC.

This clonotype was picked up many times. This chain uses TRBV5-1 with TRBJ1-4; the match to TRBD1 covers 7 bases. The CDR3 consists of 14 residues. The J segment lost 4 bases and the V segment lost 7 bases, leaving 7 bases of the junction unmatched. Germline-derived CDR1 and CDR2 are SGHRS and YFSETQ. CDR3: CASAGGTVNEKLFF. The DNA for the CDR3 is TGCGCCAGCGCGGGGGGGACAGTTAATGAAAAACTGTTTTTT.

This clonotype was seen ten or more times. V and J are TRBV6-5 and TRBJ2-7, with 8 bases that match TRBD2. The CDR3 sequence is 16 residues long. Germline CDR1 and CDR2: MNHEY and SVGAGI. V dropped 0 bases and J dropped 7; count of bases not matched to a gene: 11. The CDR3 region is CASSYSRRAGVREQYF. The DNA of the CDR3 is TGTGCCAGCAGTTACTCGAGACGAGCGGGAGTCAGAGAGCAGTACTTC.

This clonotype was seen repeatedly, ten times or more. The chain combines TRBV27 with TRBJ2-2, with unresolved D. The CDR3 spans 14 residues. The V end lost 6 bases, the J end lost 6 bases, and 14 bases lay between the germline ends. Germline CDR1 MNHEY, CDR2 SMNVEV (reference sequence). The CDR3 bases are TGTGCCAGCAGCCTTGTGTCGGGCCCCGGGGAGCTGTTTTTT. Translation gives CASSLVSGPGELFF.

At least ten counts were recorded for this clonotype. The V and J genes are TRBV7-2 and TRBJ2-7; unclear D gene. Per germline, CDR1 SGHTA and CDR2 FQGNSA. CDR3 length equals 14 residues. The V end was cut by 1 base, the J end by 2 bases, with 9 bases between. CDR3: CASSLGRPTYEQYF. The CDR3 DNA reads TGTGCCAGCAGCTTAGGGAGACCCACCTACGAGCAGTACTTC. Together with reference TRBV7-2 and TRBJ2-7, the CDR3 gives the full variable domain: GAGVSQSPSNKVTEKGKDVELRCDPISGHTALYWYRQSLGQGLEFLIYFQGNSAPDKSGLPSDRFSAERTGGSVSTLTIQRTQQEDSAVYLCASSLGRPTYEQYFGPGTRLTVT.

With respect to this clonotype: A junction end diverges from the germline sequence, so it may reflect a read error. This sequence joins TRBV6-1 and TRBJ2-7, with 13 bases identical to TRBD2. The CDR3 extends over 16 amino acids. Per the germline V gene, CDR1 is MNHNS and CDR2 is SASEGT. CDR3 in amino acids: CACSGTTSGRAYKQYF. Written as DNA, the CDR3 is TGTGCCTGCAGTGGAACAACTAGCGGGAGGGCCTACAAGCAGTACTTC.

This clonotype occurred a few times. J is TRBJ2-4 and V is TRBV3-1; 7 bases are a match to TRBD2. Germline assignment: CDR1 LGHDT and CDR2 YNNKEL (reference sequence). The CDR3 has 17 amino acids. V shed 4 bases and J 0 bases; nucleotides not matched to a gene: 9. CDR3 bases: TGTGCCAGCAGCCCCTTCAGGACTAGTCAAGCCAAAAACATTCAGTACTTC. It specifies CASSPFRTSQAKNIQYF.

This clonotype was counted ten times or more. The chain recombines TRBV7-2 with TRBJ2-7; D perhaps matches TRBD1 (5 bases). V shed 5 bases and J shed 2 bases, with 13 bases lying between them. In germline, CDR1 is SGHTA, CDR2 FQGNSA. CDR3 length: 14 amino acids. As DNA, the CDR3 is TGTGCCAGCAGCCGCCGGGCAGGGACCTACGAGCAGTACTTC. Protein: CASSRRAGTYEQYF. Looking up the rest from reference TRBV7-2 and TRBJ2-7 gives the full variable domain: GAGVSQSPSNKVTEKGKDVELRCDPISGHTALYWYRQSLGQGLEFLIYFQGNSAPDKSGLPSDRFSAERTGGSVSTLTIQRTQQEDSAVYLCASSRRAGTYEQYFGPGTRLTVT.

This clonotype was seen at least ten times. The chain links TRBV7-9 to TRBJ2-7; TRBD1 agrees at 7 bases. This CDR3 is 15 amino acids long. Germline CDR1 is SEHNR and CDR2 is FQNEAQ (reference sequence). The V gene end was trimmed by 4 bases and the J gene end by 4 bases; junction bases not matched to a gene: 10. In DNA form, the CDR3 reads TGTGCCAGCAGCTCTCCCGACAGGGAACCTTACGAGCAGTACTTC. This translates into CASSSPDREPYEQYF. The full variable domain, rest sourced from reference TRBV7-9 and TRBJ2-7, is DTGVSQNPRHKITKRGQNVTFRCDPISEHNRLYWYRQTLGQGPEFLTYFQNEAQLEKSRLLSDRFSAERPKGSFSTLEIQRTEQGDSAMYLCASSSPDREPYEQYFGPGTRLTVT.

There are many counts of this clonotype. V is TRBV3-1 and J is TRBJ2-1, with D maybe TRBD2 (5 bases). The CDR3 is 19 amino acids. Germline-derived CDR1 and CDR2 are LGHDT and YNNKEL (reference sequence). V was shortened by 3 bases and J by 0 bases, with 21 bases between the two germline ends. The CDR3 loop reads CASSQLRRGSAASYNEQFF. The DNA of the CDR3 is TGTGCCAGCAGCCAGCTCCGACGGGGAAGCGCCGCCTCCTACAATGAGCAGTTCTTC.

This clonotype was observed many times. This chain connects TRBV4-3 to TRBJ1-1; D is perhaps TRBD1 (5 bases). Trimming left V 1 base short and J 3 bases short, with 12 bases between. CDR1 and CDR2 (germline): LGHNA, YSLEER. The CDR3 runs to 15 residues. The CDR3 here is CASSQGGMGDTEAFF. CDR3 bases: TGCGCCAGCAGCCAAGGGGGCATGGGGGACACTGAAGCTTTCTTT.

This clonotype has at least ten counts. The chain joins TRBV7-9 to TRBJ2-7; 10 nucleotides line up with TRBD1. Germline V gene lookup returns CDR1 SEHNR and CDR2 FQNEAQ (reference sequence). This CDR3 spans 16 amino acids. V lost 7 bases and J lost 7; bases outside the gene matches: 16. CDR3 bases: TGTGCCAGCAACCGCCCCTCGGGACAGGGGACAGGGGAGCAGTACTTC. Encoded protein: CASNRPSGQGTGEQYF.

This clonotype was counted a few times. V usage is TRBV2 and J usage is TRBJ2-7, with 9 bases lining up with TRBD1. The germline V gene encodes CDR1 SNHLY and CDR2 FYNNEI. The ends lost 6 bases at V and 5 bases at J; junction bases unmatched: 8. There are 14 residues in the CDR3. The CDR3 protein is CASRRRQGVDEQYF. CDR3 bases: TGTGCCAGCAGACGCAGACAGGGGGTAGACGAGCAGTACTTC.

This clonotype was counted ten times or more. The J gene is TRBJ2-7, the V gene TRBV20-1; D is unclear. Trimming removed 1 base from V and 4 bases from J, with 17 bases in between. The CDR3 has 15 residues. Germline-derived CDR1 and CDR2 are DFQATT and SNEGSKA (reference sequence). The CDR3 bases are TGCAGTGCTAGAGTTTACCGACTCTTGGGGTACGAGCAGTACTTC. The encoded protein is CSARVYRLLGYEQYF.

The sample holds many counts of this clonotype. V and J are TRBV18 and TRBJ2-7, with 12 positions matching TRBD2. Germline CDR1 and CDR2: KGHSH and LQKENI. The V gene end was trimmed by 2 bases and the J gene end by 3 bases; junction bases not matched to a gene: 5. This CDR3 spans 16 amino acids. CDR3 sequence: CASSPYQTSGSYEQYF. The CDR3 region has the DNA TGTGCCAGCTCACCATATCAGACTAGCGGGAGCTACGAGCAGTACTTC.